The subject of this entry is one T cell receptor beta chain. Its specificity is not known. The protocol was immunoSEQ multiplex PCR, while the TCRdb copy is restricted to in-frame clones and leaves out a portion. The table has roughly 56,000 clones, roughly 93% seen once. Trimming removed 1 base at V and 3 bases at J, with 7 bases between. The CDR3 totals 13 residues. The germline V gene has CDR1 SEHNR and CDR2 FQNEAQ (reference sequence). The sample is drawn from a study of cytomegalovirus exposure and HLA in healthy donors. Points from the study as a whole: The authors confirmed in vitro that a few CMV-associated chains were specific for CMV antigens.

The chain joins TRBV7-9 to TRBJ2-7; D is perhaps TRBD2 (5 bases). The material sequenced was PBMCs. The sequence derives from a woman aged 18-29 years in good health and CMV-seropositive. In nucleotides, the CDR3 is TGTGCCAGCAGCTTAGTGGCGGGCTACGAGCAGTACTTC. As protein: CASSLVAGYEQYF. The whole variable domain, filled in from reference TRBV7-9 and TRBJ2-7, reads DTGVSQNPRHKITKRGQNVTFRCDPISEHNRLYWYRQTLGQGPEFLTYFQNEAQLEKSRLLSDRFSAERPKGSFSTLEIQRTEQGDSAMYLCASSLVAGYEQYFGPGTRLTVT.